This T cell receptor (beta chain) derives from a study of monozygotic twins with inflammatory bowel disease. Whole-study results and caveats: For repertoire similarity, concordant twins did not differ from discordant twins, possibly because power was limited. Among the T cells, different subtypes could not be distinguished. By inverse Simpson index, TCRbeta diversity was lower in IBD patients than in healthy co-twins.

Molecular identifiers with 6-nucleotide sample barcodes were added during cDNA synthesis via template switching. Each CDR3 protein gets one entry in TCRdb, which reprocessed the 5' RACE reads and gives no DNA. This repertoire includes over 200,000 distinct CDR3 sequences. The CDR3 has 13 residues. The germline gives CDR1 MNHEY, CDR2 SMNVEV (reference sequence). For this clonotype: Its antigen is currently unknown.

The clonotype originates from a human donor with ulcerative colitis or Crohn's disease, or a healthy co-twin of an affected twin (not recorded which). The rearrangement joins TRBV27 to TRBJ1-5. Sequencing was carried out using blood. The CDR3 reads CASSLFVLQPQHF.